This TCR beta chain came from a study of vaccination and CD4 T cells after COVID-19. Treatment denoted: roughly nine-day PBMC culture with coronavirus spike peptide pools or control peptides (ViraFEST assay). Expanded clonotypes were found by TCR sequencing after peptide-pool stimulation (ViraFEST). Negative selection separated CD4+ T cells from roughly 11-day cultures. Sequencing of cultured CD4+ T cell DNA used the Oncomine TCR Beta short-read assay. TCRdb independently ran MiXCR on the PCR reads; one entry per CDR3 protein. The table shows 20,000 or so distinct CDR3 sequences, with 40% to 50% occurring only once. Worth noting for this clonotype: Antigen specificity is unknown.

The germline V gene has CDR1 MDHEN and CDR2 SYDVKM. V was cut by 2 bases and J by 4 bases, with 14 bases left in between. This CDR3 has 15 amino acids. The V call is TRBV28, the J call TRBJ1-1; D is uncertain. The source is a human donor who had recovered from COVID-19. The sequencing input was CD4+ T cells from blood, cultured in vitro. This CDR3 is CASSLPPGSGTEAFF. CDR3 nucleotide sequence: TGTGCCAGCAGTTTACCTCCGGGGTCTGGCACTGAAGCTTTCTTT.